The T cell receptor (beta chain) described here comes from a study of T cells after somatic rescue of genetic block. TCRdb keeps only in-frame clones here, not all; method: immunoSEQ multiplex PCR. The sample shows roughly 7,000 clones, 80% to 85% of them seen only once. Germline assignment: CDR1 SGHTA and CDR2 FQGTGA. This CDR3 is 13 amino acids long. V lost 6 bases, J lost 1 base, and 9 bases lay in between. This sequence was found in a boy aged 5-17 years. The sequencing input was peripheral blood mononuclear cells (PBMCs). The J gene is TRBJ1-1, the V gene TRBV7-3, with D uncertain. CDR3 amino acids: CASRQSPNTEAFF. The CDR3 coding sequence is TGTGCCAGCAGACAGTCCCCGAACACTGAAGCTTTCTTT.